These T cell receptor beta chains were read from a single sample in a study of blood T cell repertoires in COVID-19. The repertoire was sequenced with immunoSEQ multiplex PCR; TCRdb's copy has only in-frame clones and lacks some. The sample includes about 82,000 clones, roughly 78% of them seen just once. The source material was peripheral blood. Source of these receptors: a man between 60 and 75 years old with COVID-19, enrolled during active disease. Each CDR3 is given with its conserved first and last residue. A D gene is named only where the DNA matches it firmly. Expanded clones get a size class; other rows say once, few or many, or leave the size out.

j_call v_call d_call cdr3_length clone_size cdr3_nt cdr3_aa
TRBJ2-7 TRBV4-2 NA 14 NA TGTGCCAGCAGCCAAGGGCAGGACACCTACGAGCAGTACTTC CASSQGQDTYEQYF
TRBJ2-7 TRBV5-1 NA 14 NA TGCGCCAGCAGCTCTCAGAGAGGGATCTACGAGCAGTACTTC CASSSQRGIYEQYF
TRBJ2-7 TRBV27 NA 13 NA TGTGCCAGCACGGCAGCCCGGGGCTACGAGCAGTACTTC CASTAARGYEQYF
TRBJ2-5 TRBV30 TRBD1 14 NA TGTGCCTGGAGCAGGGGGCCGGGACAAGAGACCCAGTACTTC CAWSRGPGQETQYF
TRBJ2-7 TRBV27 NA 12 NA TGTGCCAGCGCCAGGGCCCCCTACGAGCAGTACTTC CASARAPYEQYF
TRBJ2-5 TRBV3-1/TRBV3-2 NA 15 NA TGTGCCAGCAGCCACGGTTTCGCGGCACAAGAGACCCAGTACTTC CASSHGFAAQETQYF
TRBJ2-3 TRBV7-8 TRBD2 14 NA TGTGCCAGCAGCCAGTCACTAGCGACAGATACGCAGTATTTT CASSQSLATDTQYF
TRBJ2-7 TRBV23-1 TRBD2 13 NA TGCGCCAGCAGTCAATCGGGGGGGGTCGAGCAGTACTTC CASSQSGGVEQYF
TRBJ2-7 TRBV4-2 TRBD1 17 once TGTGCCAGCAGCCAAGAGTTCAGTGACAGGGGGCGATACGAGCAGTACTTC CASSQEFSDRGRYEQYF
TRBJ2-1 TRBV6-4 TRBD1 16 NA TGTGCCAGCAGTGACCCCCCGGGCAGGGGGCGGAATGAGCAGTTCTTC CASSDPPGRGRNEQFF
TRBJ2-2 TRBV10-3 NA 15 NA TGTGCCATCAGCGCTGGACAAGCGAACACCGGGGAGCTGTTTTTT CAISAGQANTGELFF
TRBJ2-7 TRBV2 NA 14 few TGTGCCAGCAGTTGGGACGGGAGCTCCTACGAGCAGTACTTC CASSWDGSSYEQYF
TRBJ2-7 TRBV21-1 NA 16 NA TGTGCCAGCAGCACCCAAGACAGGGGGTCTCGCTACGAGCAGTACTTC CASSTQDRGSRYEQYF
TRBJ2-3 TRBV18 TRBD2 17 NA TGTGCCAGCTCACCATCACTAGCGGGTGCTAGCACAGATACGCAGTATTTT CASSPSLAGASTDTQYF
TRBJ1-2 TRBV7-9 NA 15 NA TGTGCCAGCAGCCCGCCAGGGGAAGTAAGCTATGGCTACACCTTC CASSPPGEVSYGYTF
TRBJ2-1 TRBV11-3 TRBD2 17 NA TGTGCCAGCAGCTTAGTCGCGGGAGGGCTATCGTACAATGAGCAGTTCTTC CASSLVAGGLSYNEQFF
TRBJ1-1 TRBV5-1 NA 13 NA TGCGCCAGCAGGTCCCAGGCAAACACTGAAGCTTTCTTT CASRSQANTEAFF
TRBJ1-3 TRBV27 NA 15 NA TGTGCCAGCAGTCCCAGACTCGTCCGGGGAAACACCATATATTTT CASSPRLVRGNTIYF